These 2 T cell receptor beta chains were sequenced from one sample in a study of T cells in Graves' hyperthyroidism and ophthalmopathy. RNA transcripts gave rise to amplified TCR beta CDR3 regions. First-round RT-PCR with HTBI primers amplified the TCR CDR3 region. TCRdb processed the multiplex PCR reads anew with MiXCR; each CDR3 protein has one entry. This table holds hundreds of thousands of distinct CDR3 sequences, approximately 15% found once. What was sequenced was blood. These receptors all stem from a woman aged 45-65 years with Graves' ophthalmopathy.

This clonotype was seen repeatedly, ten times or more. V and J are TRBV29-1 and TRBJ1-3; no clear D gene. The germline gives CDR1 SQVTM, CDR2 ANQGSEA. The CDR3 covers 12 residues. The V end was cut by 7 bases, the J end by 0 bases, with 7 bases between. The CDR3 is CSAAASGNTIYF. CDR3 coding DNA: TGCAGCGCCGCCGCCTCTGGAAACACCATATATTTT.

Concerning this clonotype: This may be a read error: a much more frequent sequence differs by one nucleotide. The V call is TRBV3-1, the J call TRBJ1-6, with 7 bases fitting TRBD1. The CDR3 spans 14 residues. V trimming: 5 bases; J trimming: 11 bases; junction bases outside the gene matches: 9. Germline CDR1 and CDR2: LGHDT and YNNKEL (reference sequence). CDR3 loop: CASSDTGVNPPLHF. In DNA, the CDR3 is TGTGCCAGCAGCGATACAGGGGTGAATCCACCCCTCCACTTT.